Included here is one TCR beta chain sequence, with context. The read finishes 3 residues shy of the CDR3 end, and the germline J gene is used to complete it. The data derive from a study of T cells in women clearing cervical HPV infection. V lost 6 bases, J lost 4 bases, and 3 bases stayed unmatched. CDR1 is SNHLY, CDR2 FYNNEI, per germline. The length of the CDR3 is 14 residues. Profiled with immunoSEQ multiplex PCR; TCRdb holds only in-frame clones, not every one. The ten most abundant clones cover about 8% of a sample with more than 40,000 clones. The receptor comes from a woman aged 18-70 years with a cervical HPV16 infection that either progressed to CIN3+ or cleared (not recorded which). Sequenced sample: blood buffy coat. The V call is TRBV2, the J call TRBJ2-2; TRBD1 matches at 9 bases. This CDR3 is CASRRTGATGELFF. The sequenced CDR3 bases are TGTGCCAGCAGGAGGACAGGGGCCACCGGGGAG. Full variable domain (missing parts from reference TRBV2 and TRBJ2-2): EPEVTQTPSHQVTQMGQEVILRCVPISNHLYFYWYRQILGQKVEFLVSFYNNEISEKSEIFDDQFSVERPDGSNFTLKIRSTKLEDSAMYFCASRRTGATGELFFGEGSRLTVL.